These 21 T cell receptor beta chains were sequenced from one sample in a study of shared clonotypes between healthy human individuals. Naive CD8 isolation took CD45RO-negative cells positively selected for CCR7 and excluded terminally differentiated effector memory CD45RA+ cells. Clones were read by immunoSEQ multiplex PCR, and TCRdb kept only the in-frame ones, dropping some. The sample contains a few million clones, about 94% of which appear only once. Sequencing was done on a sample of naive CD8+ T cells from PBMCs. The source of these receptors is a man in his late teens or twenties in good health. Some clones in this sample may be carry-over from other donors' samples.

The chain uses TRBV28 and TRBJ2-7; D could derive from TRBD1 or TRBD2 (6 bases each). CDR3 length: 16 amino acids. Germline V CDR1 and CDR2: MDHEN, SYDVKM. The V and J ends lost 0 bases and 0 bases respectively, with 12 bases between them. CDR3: CASSLWGGTHSYEQYF. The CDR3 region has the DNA TGTGCCAGCAGTTTATGGGGCGGGACACACTCCTACGAGCAGTACTTC.

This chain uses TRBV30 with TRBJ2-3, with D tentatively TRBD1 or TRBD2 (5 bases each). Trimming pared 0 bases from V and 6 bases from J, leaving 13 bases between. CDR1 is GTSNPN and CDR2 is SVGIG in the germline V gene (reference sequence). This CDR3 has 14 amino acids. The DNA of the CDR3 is TGTGCCTGGAGTGTATCGGGGCCCCGGGATACGCAGTATTTT. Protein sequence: CAWSVSGPRDTQYF.

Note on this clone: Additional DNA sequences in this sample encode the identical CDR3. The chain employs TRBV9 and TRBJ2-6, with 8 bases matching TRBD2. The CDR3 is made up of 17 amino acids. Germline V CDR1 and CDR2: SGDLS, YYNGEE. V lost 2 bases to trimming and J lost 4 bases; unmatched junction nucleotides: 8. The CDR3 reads CASSVSGGPSGANVLTF. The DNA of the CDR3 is TGTGCCAGCAGCGTGTCGGGAGGGCCGTCCGGGGCCAACGTCCTGACTTTC. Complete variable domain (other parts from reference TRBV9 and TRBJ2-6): DSGVTQTPKHLITATGQRVTLRCSPRSGDLSVYWYQQSLDQGLQFLIQYYNGEERAKGNILERFSAQQFPDLHSELNLSSLELGDSALYFCASSVSGGPSGANVLTFGAGSRLTVL.

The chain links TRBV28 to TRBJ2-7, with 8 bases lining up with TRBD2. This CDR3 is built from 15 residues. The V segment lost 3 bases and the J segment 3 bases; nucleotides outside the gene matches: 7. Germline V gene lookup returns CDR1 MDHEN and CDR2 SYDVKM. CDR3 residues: CASSFESGRLYEQYF. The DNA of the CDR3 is TGTGCCAGCAGTTTCGAAAGCGGGAGACTCTACGAGCAGTACTTC.

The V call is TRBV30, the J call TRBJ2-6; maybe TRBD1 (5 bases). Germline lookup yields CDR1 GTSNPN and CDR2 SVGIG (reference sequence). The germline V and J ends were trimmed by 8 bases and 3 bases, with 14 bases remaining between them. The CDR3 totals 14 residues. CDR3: CARAVGVGANVLTF. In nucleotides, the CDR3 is TGTGCCCGGGCGGTAGGGGTTGGGGCCAACGTCCTGACTTTC.

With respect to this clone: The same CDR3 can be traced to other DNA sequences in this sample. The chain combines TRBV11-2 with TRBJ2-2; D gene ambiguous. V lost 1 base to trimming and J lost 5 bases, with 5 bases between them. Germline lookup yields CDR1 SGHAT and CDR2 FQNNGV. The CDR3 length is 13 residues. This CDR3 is CASSLGRTGELFF. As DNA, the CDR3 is TGTGCCAGCAGCTTAGGCCGAACCGGGGAGCTGTTTTTT.

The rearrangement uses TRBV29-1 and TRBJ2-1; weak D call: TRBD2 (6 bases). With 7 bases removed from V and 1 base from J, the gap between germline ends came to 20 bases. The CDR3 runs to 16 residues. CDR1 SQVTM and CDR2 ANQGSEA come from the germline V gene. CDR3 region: CSGRGWEEGSYNEQFF. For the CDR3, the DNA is TGCAGCGGGAGAGGCTGGGAGGAAGGGTCCTACAATGAGCAGTTCTTC.

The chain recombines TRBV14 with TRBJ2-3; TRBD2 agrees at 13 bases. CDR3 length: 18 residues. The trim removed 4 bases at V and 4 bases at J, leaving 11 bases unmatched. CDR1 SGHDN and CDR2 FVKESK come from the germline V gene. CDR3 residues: CASSPRRAGLAGSDTQYF. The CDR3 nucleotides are TGTGCCAGCAGCCCCCGAAGGGCGGGACTAGCGGGATCAGATACGCAGTATTTT.

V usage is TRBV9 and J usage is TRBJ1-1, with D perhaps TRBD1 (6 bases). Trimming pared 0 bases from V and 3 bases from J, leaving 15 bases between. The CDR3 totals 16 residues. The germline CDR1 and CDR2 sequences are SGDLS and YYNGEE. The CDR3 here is CASSVARDTIYTEAFF. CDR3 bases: TGTGCCAGCAGCGTAGCCCGGGACACCATCTACACTGAAGCTTTCTTT. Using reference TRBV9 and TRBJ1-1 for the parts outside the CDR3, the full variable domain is DSGVTQTPKHLITATGQRVTLRCSPRSGDLSVYWYQQSLDQGLQFLIQYYNGEERAKGNILERFSAQQFPDLHSELNLSSLELGDSALYFCASSVARDTIYTEAFFGQGTRLTVV.

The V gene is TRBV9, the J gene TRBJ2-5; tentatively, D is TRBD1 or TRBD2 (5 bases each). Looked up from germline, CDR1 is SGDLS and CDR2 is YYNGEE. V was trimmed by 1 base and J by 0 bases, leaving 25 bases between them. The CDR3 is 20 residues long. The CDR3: CASSVRLGEEASPDQETQYF. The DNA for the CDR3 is TGTGCCAGCAGCGTAAGGTTGGGGGAAGAGGCTTCTCCGGACCAAGAGACCCAGTACTTC.

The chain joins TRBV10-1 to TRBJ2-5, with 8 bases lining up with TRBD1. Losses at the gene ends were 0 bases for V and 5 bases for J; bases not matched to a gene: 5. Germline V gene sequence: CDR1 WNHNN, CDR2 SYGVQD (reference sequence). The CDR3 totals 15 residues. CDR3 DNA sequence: TGCGCCAGCAGTGAGTCAACAGGGGGTTTGGAGACCCAGTACTTC. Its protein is CASSESTGGLETQYF.

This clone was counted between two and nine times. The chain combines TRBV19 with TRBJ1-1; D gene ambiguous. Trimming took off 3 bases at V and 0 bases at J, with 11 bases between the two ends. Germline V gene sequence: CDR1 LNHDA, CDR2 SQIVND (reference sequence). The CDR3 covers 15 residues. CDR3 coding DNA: TGTGCCAGTAGTATGGGAGTCTTCATGAACACTGAAGCTTTCTTT. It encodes CASSMGVFMNTEAFF.

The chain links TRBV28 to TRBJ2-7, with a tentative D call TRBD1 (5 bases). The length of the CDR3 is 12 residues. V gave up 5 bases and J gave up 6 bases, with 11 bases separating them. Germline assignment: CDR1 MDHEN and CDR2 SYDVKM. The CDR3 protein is CASSLPQGEQYF. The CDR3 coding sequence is TGTGCCAGCAGTCTCCCCCAGGGCGAGCAGTACTTC.

The CDR3 is CASSWTQSYEQYF. In DNA, the CDR3 is TGTGCCAGCAGTTGGACTCAGTCCTACGAGCAGTACTTC. V and J are TRBV7-3 and TRBJ2-7; D might be TRBD2 (5 bases). Germline CDR1 and CDR2: SGHTA and FQGTGA. The CDR3 length is 13 residues. V was shortened by 6 bases and J by 1 base, with 10 bases between the two germline ends.

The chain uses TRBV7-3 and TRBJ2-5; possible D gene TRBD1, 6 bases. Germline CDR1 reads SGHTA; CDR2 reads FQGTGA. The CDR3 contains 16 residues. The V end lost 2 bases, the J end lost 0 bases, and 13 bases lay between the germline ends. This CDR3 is CASSLGRGSYQETQYF. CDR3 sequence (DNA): TGTGCCAGCAGCTTAGGCAGGGGCTCGTACCAAGAGACCCAGTACTTC.

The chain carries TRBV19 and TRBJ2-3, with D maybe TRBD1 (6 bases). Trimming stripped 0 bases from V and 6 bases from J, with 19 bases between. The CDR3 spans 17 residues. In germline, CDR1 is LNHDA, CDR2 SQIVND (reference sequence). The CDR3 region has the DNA TGTGCCAGTAGTATAGATCTGGCACAGGGCCTCGGGGATACGCAGTATTTT. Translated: CASSIDLAQGLGDTQYF.

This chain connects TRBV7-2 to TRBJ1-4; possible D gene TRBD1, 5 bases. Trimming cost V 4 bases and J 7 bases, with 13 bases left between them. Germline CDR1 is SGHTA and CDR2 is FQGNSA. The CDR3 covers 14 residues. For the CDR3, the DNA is TGTGCCAGCAGCTCCCGGACAAGGTTTGAAAAACTGTTTTTT. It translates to CASSSRTRFEKLFF.

CDR3 nucleotide sequence: TGTGCCAGCAGCTCCCCATCTGACTACCAGAGCACAGATACGCAGTATTTT. Protein sequence: CASSSPSDYQSTDTQYF. The chain links TRBV7-8 to TRBJ2-3; the D gene is possibly TRBD2 (5 bases). Deletions cut 4 bases from V and 0 bases from J, with 17 bases between. There are 17 residues in the CDR3. CDR1 and CDR2 (germline): SGHVS, FQNEAQ. Variable domain in full (rest from reference TRBV7-8 and TRBJ2-3): GAGVSQSPRYKVAKRGQDVALRCDPISGHVSLFWYQQALGQGPEFLTYFQNEAQLDKSGLPSDRFFAERPEGSVSTLKIQRTQQEDSAVYLCASSSPSDYQSTDTQYFGPGTRLTVL.

CDR3 in amino acids: CASGTDTQYF. The CDR3 nucleotides read TGTGCCAGCGGAACAGATACGCAGTATTTT. The V gene is TRBV28, the J gene TRBJ2-3; D is unclear. Germline CDR1 and CDR2: MDHEN and SYDVKM. This CDR3 contains 10 residues. Trimming pared 8 bases from V and 3 bases from J, leaving 3 bases between. The whole variable domain, remainder taken from reference TRBV28 and TRBJ2-3, is DVKVTQSSRYLVKRTGEKVFLECVQDMDHENMFWYRQDPGLGLRLIYFSYDVKMKEKGDIPEGYSVSREKKERFSLILESASTNQTSMYLCASGTDTQYFGPGTRLTVL.

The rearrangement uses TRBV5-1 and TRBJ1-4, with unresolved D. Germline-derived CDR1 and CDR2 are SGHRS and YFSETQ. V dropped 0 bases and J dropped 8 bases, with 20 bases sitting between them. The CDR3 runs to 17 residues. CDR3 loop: CASSLGVAGRDGEKLFF. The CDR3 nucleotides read TGCGCCAGCAGCTTGGGGGTCGCTGGACGGGATGGAGAAAAACTGTTTTTT.

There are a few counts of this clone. CDR3 amino acids: CAWTKGHKNTEAFF. The CDR3 bases are TGTGCCTGGACCAAGGGACACAAGAACACTGAAGCTTTCTTT. The chain joins TRBV30 to TRBJ1-1; a weak D match, TRBD1 (6 bases). Trimming removed 4 bases at V and 1 base at J, with 13 bases between. The CDR3 length is 14 residues. Per germline, CDR1 GTSNPN and CDR2 SVGIG (reference sequence). The entire variable domain, with the rest obtained from reference TRBV30 and TRBJ1-1, is as follows: SQTIHQWPATLVQPVGSPLSLECTVEGTSNPNLYWYRQAAGRGLQLLFYSVGIGQISSEVPQNLSASRPQDRQFILSSKKLLLSDSGFYLCAWTKGHKNTEAFFGQGTRLTVV.